Below, one T cell receptor (beta chain) is given with its context. This clonotype was found many times. This clone's antigen is unknown. No quality values exist for individual bases; no much larger clone is one base distant. These data originate in a study of T-cell reconstitution after alpha-beta-depleted transplantation in children (dated by TCRdb to 2016 to 2018). Regarding the complete study: Using TCR repertoire profiling, the study followed T-cell immune reconstitution in a quantitative way in children after TCRalphabeta/CD19-depleted allogeneic hematopoietic cell transplantation.

Taken with the paper, the label for time point translates to: day 60 (about 2 months) after transplantation. Interpreted using the paper, the treatment or condition label stands for: allogeneic hematopoietic cell transplantation with graft depleted of TCRalphabeta T cells and CD19 B cells. Transplant recipients were children who received TCRalphabeta/CD19-depleted allogeneic hematopoietic cell grafts. Libraries were prepared through PCR. Instrument used: Illumina HiSeq 2500. To normalize quantification of the TCRbeta repertoire, the TCR libraries were built with molecular barcoding that relied on unique molecular identifiers. TCRdb handled the public reads itself, with Q25 trimming in fastp and clone calling in MiXCR, and kept productive beta chains. Every CDR3 protein is listed once, alongside the most common genes and DNA of its rows. The sample has around 100,000 distinct CDR3 sequences on record, about 6% of them singletons. The ten largest clones add up to 6% to 7% of the sample.

CDR1 and CDR2, looked up from the germline V gene, are MGHDK and SYGVNS. The CDR3 measures 13 amino acids from cysteine to phenylalanine. Just the 39-base CDR3 DNA is kept, in frame starting at base 1. V was cut back by 3 bases and J by 5 bases, leaving a gap of 8 bases between them. The investigation overall reported the following: The frequencies of hyperexpanded clones fell over the following months, and after one year, T-cell counts and TCRbeta diversity were mostly attributed to newly produced T cells. About two months after transplant, the apparently early recovery of alphabetaT-cell counts reportedly depended on just several hundred clones that had expanded rapidly and came from non-depleted graft cells. In some patients, the high TCRbeta diversity seen at day 60 was put down to recipient T cells and intrathymic progenitors that had survived conditioning.

Source: PBMCs, mostly from graft donor cells, taken 60 days after TCRalphabeta/CD19-depleted stem cell transplant. This receptor was identified in a female patient aged 2 to 10 who had a stem cell transplant for Fanconi anemia, so the T cells may come from the graft donor. The chain is encoded by TRBV25-1 joined to TRBJ2-1, and perhaps TRBD2 as D gene, on 5 matching bases. The CDR3 reads as follows: CASSESGNNEQFF. The DNA reads as follows: TGTGCCAGCAGTGAGTCCGGGAACAATGAGCAGTTCTTC.